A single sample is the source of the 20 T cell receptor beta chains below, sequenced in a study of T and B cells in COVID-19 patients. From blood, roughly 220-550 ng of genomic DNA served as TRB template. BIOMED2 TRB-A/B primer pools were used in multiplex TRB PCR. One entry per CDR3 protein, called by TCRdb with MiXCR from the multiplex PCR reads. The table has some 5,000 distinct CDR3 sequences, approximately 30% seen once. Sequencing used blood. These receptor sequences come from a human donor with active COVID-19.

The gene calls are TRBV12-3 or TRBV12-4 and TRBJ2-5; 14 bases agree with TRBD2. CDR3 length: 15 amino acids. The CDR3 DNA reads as TGTGCTAGTGGTGGGACTAGCGGGAGTATAGAGACCCAGTACTTC. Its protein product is CASGGTSGSIETQYF.

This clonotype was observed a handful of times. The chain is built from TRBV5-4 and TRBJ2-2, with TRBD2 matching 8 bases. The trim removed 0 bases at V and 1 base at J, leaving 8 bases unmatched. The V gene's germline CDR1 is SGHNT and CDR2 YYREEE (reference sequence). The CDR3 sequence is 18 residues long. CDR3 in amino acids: CASSLDLSSGLNTGELFF. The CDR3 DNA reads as TGTGCCAGCAGCTTGGATCTTTCTAGCGGGCTGAACACCGGGGAGCTGTTTTTT.

The chain's CDR3 is CASSLGDRASQETQYF. The DNA of the CDR3 is TGCGCCAGCAGCTTGGGGGACAGGGCGAGTCAGGAGACCCAGTACTTC. The chain couples TRBV5-1 to TRBJ2-5, with TRBD1 matching over 9 bases. The germline gives CDR1 SGHRS, CDR2 YFSETQ. The trim removed 0 bases at V and 5 bases at J, leaving 8 bases unmatched. The CDR3 has 16 amino acids.

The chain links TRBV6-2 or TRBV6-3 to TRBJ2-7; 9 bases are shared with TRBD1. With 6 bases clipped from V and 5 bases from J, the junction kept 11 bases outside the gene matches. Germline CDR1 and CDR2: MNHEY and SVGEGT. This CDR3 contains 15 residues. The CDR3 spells CASSPGQGQGNEQYF. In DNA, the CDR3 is TGTGCCAGCAGCCCAGGACAGGGGCAGGGAAACGAGCAGTACTTC.

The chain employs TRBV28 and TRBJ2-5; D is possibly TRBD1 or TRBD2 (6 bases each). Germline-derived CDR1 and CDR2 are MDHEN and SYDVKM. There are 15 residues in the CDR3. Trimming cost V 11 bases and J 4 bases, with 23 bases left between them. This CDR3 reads CAAQSPGGGTETQYF. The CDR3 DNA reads TGTGCCGCCCAATCTCCCGGAGGGGGGACAGAGACCCAGTACTTC.

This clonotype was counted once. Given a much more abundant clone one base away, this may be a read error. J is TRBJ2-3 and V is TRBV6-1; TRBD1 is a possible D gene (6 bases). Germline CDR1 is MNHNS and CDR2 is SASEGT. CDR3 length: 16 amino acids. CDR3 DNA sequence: TGTGCCAGCATTGCCGGACAGACCCATAGCACAGTTACGCAGTATTTT. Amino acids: CASIAGQTHSTVTQYF.

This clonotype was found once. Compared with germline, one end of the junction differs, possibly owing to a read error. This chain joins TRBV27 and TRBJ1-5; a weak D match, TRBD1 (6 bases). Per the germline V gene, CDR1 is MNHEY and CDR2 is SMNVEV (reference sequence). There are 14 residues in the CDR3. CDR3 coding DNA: TGTGTCAGCAGTTTACAGGGCCCCCTTCAGCCCCAGCATTTT. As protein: CVSSLQGPLQPQHF.

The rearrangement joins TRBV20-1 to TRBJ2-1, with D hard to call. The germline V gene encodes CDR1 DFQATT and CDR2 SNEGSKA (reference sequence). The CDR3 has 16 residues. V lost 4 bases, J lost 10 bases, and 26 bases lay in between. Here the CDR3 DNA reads TGCAGTGCTATTCGCTACTCAGATAGTGGGCTCGGGGAGCAGTTCTTC. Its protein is CSAIRYSDSGLGEQFF.

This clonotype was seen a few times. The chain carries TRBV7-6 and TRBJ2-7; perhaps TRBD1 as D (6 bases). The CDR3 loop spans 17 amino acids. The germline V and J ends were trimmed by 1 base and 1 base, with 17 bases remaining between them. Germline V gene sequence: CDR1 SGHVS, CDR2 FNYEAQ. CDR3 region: CASSLETRQGISYEQYF. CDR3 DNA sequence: TGTGCCAGCAGCTTAGAAACTCGGCAGGGGATATCCTACGAGCAGTACTTC.

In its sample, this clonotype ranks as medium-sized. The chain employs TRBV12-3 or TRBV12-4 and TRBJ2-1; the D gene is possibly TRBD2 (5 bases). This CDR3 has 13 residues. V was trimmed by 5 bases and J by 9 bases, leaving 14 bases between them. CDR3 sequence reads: CASSLGVPGEQFF. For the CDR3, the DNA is TGTGCCAGCAGTCTCGGGGTCCCGGGTGAGCAGTTCTTC.

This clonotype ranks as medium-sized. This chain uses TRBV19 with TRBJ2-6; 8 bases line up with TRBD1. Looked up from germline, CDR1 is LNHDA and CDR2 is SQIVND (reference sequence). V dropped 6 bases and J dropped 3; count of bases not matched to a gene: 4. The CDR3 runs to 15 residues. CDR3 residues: CASRDRGGGANVLTF. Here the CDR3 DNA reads TGTGCCAGTAGAGACAGGGGAGGTGGGGCCAACGTCCTGACTTTC.

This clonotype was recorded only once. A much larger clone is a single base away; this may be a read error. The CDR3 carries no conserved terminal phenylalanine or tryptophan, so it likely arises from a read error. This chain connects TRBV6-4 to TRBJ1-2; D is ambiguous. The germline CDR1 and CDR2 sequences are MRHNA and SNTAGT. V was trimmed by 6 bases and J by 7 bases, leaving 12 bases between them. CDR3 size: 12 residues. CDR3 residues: CASSKGRRGYTS. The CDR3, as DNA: TGTGCCAGCAGCAAAGGGCGTCGTGGCTACACCTCC.

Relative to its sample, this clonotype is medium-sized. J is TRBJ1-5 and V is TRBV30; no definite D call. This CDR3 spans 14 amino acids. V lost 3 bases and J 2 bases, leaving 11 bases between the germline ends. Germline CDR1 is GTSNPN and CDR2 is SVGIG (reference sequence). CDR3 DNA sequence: TGTGCCTGGAGCCGGACGGTGGGCAATCAGCCCCAGCATTTT. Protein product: CAWSRTVGNQPQHF.

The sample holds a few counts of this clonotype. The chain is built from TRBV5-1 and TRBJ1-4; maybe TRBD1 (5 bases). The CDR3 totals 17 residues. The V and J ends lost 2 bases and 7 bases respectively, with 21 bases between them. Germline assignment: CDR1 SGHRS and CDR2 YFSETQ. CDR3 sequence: CASSFRGSGLGFEKLFF. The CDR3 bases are TGCGCCAGCAGCTTTAGGGGCAGCGGATTGGGGTTTGAAAAACTGTTTTTT.

CDR3 sequence reads: CASSSSGGSYNEQFF. The CDR3 nucleotides are TGCGCCAGCAGCTCTAGCGGGGGATCCTACAATGAGCAGTTCTTC. The rearrangement links TRBV5-1 to TRBJ2-1; 10 nucleotides match TRBD2. V dropped 3 bases and J dropped 1; count of bases not matched to a gene: 1. CDR1 and CDR2 from the germline V gene are SGHRS and YFSETQ. This CDR3 region has 15 residues.

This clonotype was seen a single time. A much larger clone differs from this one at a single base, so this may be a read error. The CDR3 region has the DNA TGTGCCAGTAGTATAGCAGGGGGCAAGGGCGGGGAGCTGTTTTTT. Residues: CASSIAGGKGGELFF. V gene TRBV19 combines with J gene TRBJ2-2; 8 bases match TRBD1. The CDR3 is made up of 15 amino acids. Unmatched junction bases numbered 5, after V lost 1 base and J lost 7 bases. Germline-derived CDR1 and CDR2 are LNHDA and SQIVND (reference sequence).

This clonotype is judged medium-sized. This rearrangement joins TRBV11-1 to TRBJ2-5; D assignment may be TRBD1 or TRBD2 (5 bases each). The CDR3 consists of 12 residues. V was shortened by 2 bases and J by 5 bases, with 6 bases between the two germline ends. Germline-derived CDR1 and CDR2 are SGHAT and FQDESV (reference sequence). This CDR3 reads CASSLWGETQYF. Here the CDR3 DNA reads TGTGCCAGCAGCTTATGGGGGGAGACCCAGTACTTC.

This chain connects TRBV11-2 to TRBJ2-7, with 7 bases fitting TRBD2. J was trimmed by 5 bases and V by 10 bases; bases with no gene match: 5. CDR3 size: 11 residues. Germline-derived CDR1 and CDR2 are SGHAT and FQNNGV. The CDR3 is CANTRGDEQYF. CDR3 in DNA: TGTGCCAACACCCGGGGGGACGAGCAGTACTTC.

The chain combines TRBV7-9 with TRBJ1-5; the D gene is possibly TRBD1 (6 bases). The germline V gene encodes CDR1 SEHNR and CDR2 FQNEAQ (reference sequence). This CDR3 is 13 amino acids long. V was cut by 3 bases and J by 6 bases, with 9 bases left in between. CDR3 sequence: CASSFQGTQPQHF. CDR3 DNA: TGTGCCAGCAGCTTCCAGGGGACTCAGCCCCAGCATTTT.

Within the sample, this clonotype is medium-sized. CDR3 sequence: CASSLEVAEPFF. The CDR3 bases are TGTGCCAGCAGCTTAGAAGTGGCTGAGCCCTTCTTC. The chain recombines TRBV7-6 with TRBJ2-1; no clear D. The CDR3 loop spans 12 amino acids. V was pared by 1 base and J by 16 bases, with 14 bases between. Per germline, CDR1 SGHVS and CDR2 FNYEAQ.